This T cell receptor beta chain was sequenced in a study of siplizumab effects on memory and regulatory T cells. Notes on the study in general: Proliferating Tregs taken from siplizumab cultures were not shown to have a confirmed suppressive function.

Assays examined 75,000 to 100,000 TCR templates per sample. TCRdb's table, derived via immunoSEQ multiplex PCR, lists solely in-frame clones and lacks some. The sample lists about 100,000 clones; 85% to 95% were seen once. About this clone itself: The antigen is not known.

The origin of this receptor is a human donor in good health. The sample comprised non-Treg CD4+ T cells sorted from blood.

CDR3 residues: CASSIRTLNSNQPQHF. The CDR3 bases are TGTGCCAGCAGCATACGGACCCTAAATAGCAATCAGCCCCAGCATTTT. The chain employs TRBV28 and TRBJ1-5, with D unresolved. The CDR3 spans 16 residues. CDR1 MDHEN and CDR2 SYDVKM come from the germline V gene. Trimming stripped 6 bases from V and 0 bases from J, with 15 bases between.